The 21 T cell receptor beta chains given below trace back to one sample, sequenced in a study of CD8 T cell repertoires and HIV-1 epitope variants. TCRdb keeps only in-frame clones here, not all; method: immunoSEQ multiplex PCR. The sample lists about 7,000 clones, 55% to 65% seen once, with approximately 40% in the top ten. These receptors' targets are unknown. What was sequenced was cultured CD8+ T cells derived from PBMCs. Every receptor here comes from a male donor with HIV.

The gene calls are TRBV27 and TRBJ2-3; D is uncertain. Germline V gene sequence: CDR1 MNHEY, CDR2 SMNVEV (reference sequence). Trimming stripped 8 bases from V and 0 bases from J, with 9 bases between. CDR3 length equals 13 residues. CDR3 sequence (DNA): TGTGCCAGCTCAAGATCCAGCACAGATACGCAGTATTTT. The encoded protein is CASSRSSTDTQYF.

V and J are TRBV5-4 and TRBJ1-1; 9 positions agree with TRBD1. V was pared by 0 bases and J by 4 bases, with 10 bases of the junction left unmatched. The CDR3 sequence is 17 residues long. Germline loops: CDR1 SGHNT, CDR2 YYREEE (reference sequence). The CDR3 nucleotides are TGTGCCAGCAGCTTGGCGGGACAGGGACTCTGGGGCACTGAAGCTTTCTTT. This translates into CASSLAGQGLWGTEAFF.

This clone was detected only once. The chain recombines TRBV29-1 with TRBJ2-7; no definite D call. The length of the CDR3 is 14 residues. Per the germline V gene, CDR1 is SQVTM and CDR2 is ANQGSEA. V dropped 1 base and J dropped 2 bases, with 12 bases sitting between them. CDR3: CSVEVPGQTYEQYF. The CDR3 DNA sequence: TGCAGCGTTGAAGTCCCAGGCCAGACCTACGAGCAGTACTTC.

V is TRBV28 and J is TRBJ1-1, with D possibly being TRBD1 (6 bases). Germline V lookup: CDR1 MDHEN, CDR2 SYDVKM. The CDR3 runs to 18 residues. The ends were cut back, 4 bases at V and 4 bases at J, with 25 bases in the middle. In DNA form, the CDR3 reads TGTGCCAGCAGTTCAGTTATGGTGGGGGGCGAAAAGGTCACTGAAGCTTTCTTT. Translating gives CASSSVMVGGEKVTEAFF.

V usage is TRBV6-5 and J usage is TRBJ2-3, with no clear D. V lost 6 bases and J 4 bases, leaving 14 bases between the germline ends. This CDR3 spans 14 amino acids. Looked up from germline, CDR1 is MNHEY and CDR2 is SVGAGI. In DNA form, the CDR3 reads TGTGCCAGCAGCCCCACGGCGTTGCCAGATACGCAGTATTTT. It translates to CASSPTALPDTQYF.

The V call is TRBV9, the J call TRBJ1-2; D gene unclear. Germline-derived CDR1 and CDR2 are SGDLS and YYNGEE. The CDR3 has 15 amino acids. Trimming stripped 0 bases from V and 4 bases from J, with 13 bases between. CDR3 sequence reads: CASSVASGQPYGYTF. CDR3 DNA: TGTGCCAGCAGCGTAGCCTCCGGGCAGCCCTATGGCTACACCTTC.

The chain carries TRBV7-9 and TRBJ2-6, with TRBD1 identical over 8 bases. CDR3 length: 19 residues. Germline lookup yields CDR1 SEHNR and CDR2 FQNEAQ (reference sequence). V lost 4 bases to trimming and J lost 0 bases; unmatched junction nucleotides: 11. For the CDR3, the DNA is TGTGCCAGCAGCTCGACAGGGGCCTCACTGAGCTCTGGGGCCAACGTCCTGACTTTC. Translating gives CASSSTGASLSSGANVLTF.

The V and J genes are TRBV27 and TRBJ2-1, with TRBD2 matching 9 bases. Germline V gene sequence: CDR1 MNHEY, CDR2 SMNVEV (reference sequence). The CDR3 is made up of 16 amino acids. Trimming removed 0 bases from V and 4 bases from J; junction bases left unmatched: 4. In DNA form, the CDR3 reads TGTGCCAGCAGTTTATCCTTAGCGGGAGCTTACAATGAGCAGTTCTTC. It yields the protein CASSLSLAGAYNEQFF.

The CDR3 sequence: CASSLVAGREKLFF. Here the CDR3 DNA reads TGTGCCAGCAGCTTAGTGGCAGGGAGGGAAAAACTGTTTTTT. The V and J genes are TRBV5-5 and TRBJ1-4; maybe TRBD1 (5 bases). The V end was cut by 2 bases, the J end by 8 bases, with 13 bases between. This CDR3 is built from 14 residues. Looked up from germline, CDR1 is SGHKS and CDR2 is YYEKEE (reference sequence).

The J gene is TRBJ2-7, the V gene TRBV29-1, with a weak D call TRBD1 (5 bases). CDR1 is SQVTM, CDR2 ANQGSEA, per germline. The length of the CDR3 is 11 residues. The V gene lost 5 bases and the J gene lost 1 base, with 6 bases spanning the gap. CDR3 DNA sequence: TGCAGCGTTCAGGGATCCTACGAGCAGTACTTC. Translation: CSVQGSYEQYF.

The J gene is TRBJ2-5, the V gene TRBV5-4; tentative D call: TRBD1 (6 bases). CDR3 size: 15 residues. Per the germline V gene, CDR1 is SGHNT and CDR2 is YYREEE (reference sequence). V lost 4 bases to trimming and J lost 5 bases, with 18 bases between them. The CDR3 protein is CASSANQGNGETQYF. The CDR3 nucleotides read TGTGCCAGCAGCGCCAACCAGGGGAATGGGGAGACCCAGTACTTC. Filled out from reference TRBV5-4 and TRBJ2-5, the complete variable domain reads ETGVTQSPTHLIKTRGQQVTLRCSSQSGHNTVSWYQQALGQGPQFIFQYYREEENGRGNFPPRFSGLQFPNYSSELNVNALELDDSALYLCASSANQGNGETQYFGPGTRLLVL.

The chain recombines TRBV7-9 with TRBJ1-5; D is possibly TRBD1 (5 bases). Trimming removed 5 bases at V and 4 bases at J, with 12 bases between. CDR3 length: 14 residues. Germline V gene sequence: CDR1 SEHNR, CDR2 FQNEAQ (reference sequence). The CDR3 bases are TGTGCCAGCAGCCGGGACTCCTATAATCAGCCCCAGCATTTT. This codes for CASSRDSYNQPQHF.

This clone was counted a few times. The chain recombines TRBV11-2 with TRBJ2-5; D gene ambiguous. V lost 1 base, J lost 2 bases, and 11 bases lay in between. The germline gives CDR1 SGHAT, CDR2 FQNNGV. The CDR3 sequence is 15 residues long. CDR3 sequence (DNA): TGTGCCAGCAGCTTAGGGCGAGAACTACAAGAGACCCAGTACTTC. Translated, it gives CASSLGRELQETQYF.

The chain combines TRBV12-5 with TRBJ2-3, with 7 bases aligning to TRBD2. V lost 7 bases and J lost 2; bases outside the gene matches: 9. This CDR3 has 15 residues. CDR1 LGHNT and CDR2 FRNRAP come from the germline V gene. CDR3 sequence reads: CASALGTTYTDTQYF. The DNA for the CDR3 is TGTGCTAGTGCCCTTGGGACTACTTACACAGATACGCAGTATTTT.

V usage is TRBV5-5 and J usage is TRBJ1-2, with TRBD1 matching 8 bases. Germline values: CDR1 SGHKS, CDR2 YYEKEE (reference sequence). The CDR3 has 16 amino acids. J gave up 0 bases and V 0 bases, and 4 bases lay outside the gene matches. The CDR3 is CASSLVGQETNYGYTF. CDR3 bases: TGTGCCAGCAGCTTGGTGGGACAGGAGACTAACTATGGCTACACCTTC. Full variable domain (missing parts from reference TRBV5-5 and TRBJ1-2): DAGVTQSPTHLIKTRGQQVTLRCSPISGHKSVSWYQQVLGQGPQFIFQYYEKEERGRGNFPDRFSARQFPNYSSELNVNALLLGDSALYLCASSLVGQETNYGYTFGSGTRLTVV.

The chain links TRBV5-1 to TRBJ2-3, with D perhaps matching TRBD2 (6 bases). This CDR3 region has 15 residues. V was trimmed by 4 bases and J by 2 bases, leaving 14 bases between them. The germline V gene has CDR1 SGHRS and CDR2 YFSETQ. The CDR3 DNA reads TGCGCCAGCAGCAGCAATAGCGGACACACAGATACGCAGTATTTT. Translated: CASSSNSGHTDTQYF.

This chain links TRBV4-2 with TRBJ1-1; perhaps TRBD1 as D (5 bases). This CDR3 is built from 14 residues. In germline, CDR1 is LGHNA, CDR2 YNFKEQ. The V gene lost 1 base and the J gene lost 1 base, with 7 bases spanning the gap. CDR3 amino acids: CASSQGQPNTEAFF. For the CDR3, the DNA is TGTGCCAGCAGCCAAGGACAGCCGAACACTGAAGCTTTCTTT.

The genes are TRBV7-6 and TRBJ1-1; tentative D call: TRBD1 (5 bases). V was pared by 5 bases and J by 12 bases, with 13 bases between. The CDR3 is made up of 11 amino acids. The germline gives CDR1 SGHVS, CDR2 FNYEAQ. CDR3 in DNA: TGTGCCAGCAGCCGGGACCGAGGCACTTTCTTT. Its translation is CASSRDRGTFF.

V gene TRBV25-1 combines with J gene TRBJ2-5; 8 bases match TRBD1. The CDR3 spans 16 residues. Unmatched junction bases numbered 10, after V lost 2 bases and J lost 5 bases. Germline V lookup: CDR1 MGHDK, CDR2 SYGVNS. CDR3 in DNA: TGTGCCAGCAGTGAACGGACAGGGACGGAGGAGGAGACCCAGTACTTC. Residues: CASSERTGTEEETQYF. Filled out from reference TRBV25-1 and TRBJ2-5, the complete variable domain reads EADIYQTPRYLVIGTGKKITLECSQTMGHDKMYWYQQDPGMELHLIHYSYGVNSTEKGDLSSESTVSRIRTEHFPLTLESARPSHTSQYLCASSERTGTEEETQYFGPGTRLLVL.

The chain links TRBV7-7 to TRBJ2-2, with D unclear. V gave up 5 bases and J gave up 1 base, with 8 bases separating them. CDR1 is SSHAT and CDR2 is FNYEAQ in the germline V gene (reference sequence). This CDR3 contains 14 residues. The CDR3 DNA is TGTGCCAGCAGCGTCGGACGGAACACCGGGGAGCTGTTTTTT. Translating gives CASSVGRNTGELFF.

The V gene is TRBV4-3, the J gene TRBJ2-1; 14 nucleotides agree with TRBD2. J was trimmed by 7 bases and V by 4 bases; bases with no gene match: 9. Germline CDR1 and CDR2: LGHNA and YSLEER. There are 17 residues in the CDR3. Here the CDR3 reads CASSLRLAGGLGNEQFF. The DNA for the CDR3 is TGCGCCAGCAGCCTTCGACTAGCGGGGGGGCTAGGAAATGAGCAGTTCTTC.